Below are 2 T cell receptor beta chains sequenced from a single sample in a study of neurological immune-mediated disorders. TCRdb fed the 5' RACE reads into MiXCR, producing one record per CDR3 protein. This table has approximately 50,000 distinct CDR3 sequences, about 9.3% appearing once. Specimen: PBMCs. These TCRs come from a man aged 70-80 years with HTLV-1-associated myelopathy (HAM/TSP).

This clonotype was observed at least ten times. The chain is built from TRBV7-8 and TRBJ2-5; TRBD1 might be the D (5 bases). This CDR3 has 16 amino acids. The germline V gene encodes CDR1 SGHVS and CDR2 FQNEAQ. Trimming cost V 2 bases and J 0 bases, with 13 bases left between them. CDR3 residues: CASSLRTGAYQETQYF. Written as DNA, the CDR3 is TGTGCCAGCAGCTTAAGAACAGGAGCGTACCAAGAGACCCAGTACTTC.

Ten or more counts support this clonotype. The chain carries TRBV12-3 or TRBV12-4 and TRBJ2-4, with a weak D call TRBD2 (6 bases). V was pared by 6 bases and J by 1 base, with 10 bases between. The CDR3 covers 14 residues. The CDR3 DNA follows: TGTGCCAGCAGAGATAGCGGTGCCAAAAACATTCAGTACTTC. It is translated as CASRDSGAKNIQYF.